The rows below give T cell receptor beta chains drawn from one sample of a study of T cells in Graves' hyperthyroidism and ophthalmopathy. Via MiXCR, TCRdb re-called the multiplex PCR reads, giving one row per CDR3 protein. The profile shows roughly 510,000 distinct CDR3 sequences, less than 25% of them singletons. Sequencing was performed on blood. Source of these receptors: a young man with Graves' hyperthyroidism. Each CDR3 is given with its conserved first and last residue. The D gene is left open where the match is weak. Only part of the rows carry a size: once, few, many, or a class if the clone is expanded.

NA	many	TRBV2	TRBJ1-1	TGTGCCAGCACCGAGGAATTGAACACTGAAGCTTTCTTT	CASTEELNTEAFF
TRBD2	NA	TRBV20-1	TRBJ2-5	TGCAGTGCTAGGTTCACTAGCGGGATTATCGAGACCCAGTACTTC	CSARFTSGIIETQYF
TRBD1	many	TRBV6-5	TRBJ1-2	TGTGCCAGCAGACCGGACAGGAACTATGGCTACACCTTC	CASRPDRNYGYTF
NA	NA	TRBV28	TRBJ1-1	TGTGCCAGCAGTTTAAGACGGTTACCGGGACCTCAGCGTCCCAACACTGAAGCTTTCTTT	CASSLRRLPGPQRPNTEAFF
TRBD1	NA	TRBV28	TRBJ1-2	TGTGCCAGCAGTTCGCCAACGGGACAGGGGGCCTCTGGCTATGGCTACACCTTC	CASSSPTGQGASGYGYTF
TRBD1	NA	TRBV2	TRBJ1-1	TGTGCCAGCAGTTCTATGGACAGGGGGGACACTGAAGCTTTCTTT	CASSSMDRGDTEAFF
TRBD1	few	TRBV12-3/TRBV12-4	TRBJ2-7	TGTGCCAGCAGCGCTGACAGGGACCACGAGCAGTACTTC	CASSADRDHEQYF
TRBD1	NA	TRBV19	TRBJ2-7	TGTGCCAGTAGTATTTGGTGGGACAGGGCCTACGAGCAGTACTTC	CASSIWWDRAYEQYF
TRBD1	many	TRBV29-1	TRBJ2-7	TGCAGCGTTGTGGCAGGGGGAATCTACGAGCAGTACTTC	CSVVAGGIYEQYF
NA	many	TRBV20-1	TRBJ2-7	TGCAGTGCCGTGGATTCCTACGAGCAGTACTTC	CSAVDSYEQYF
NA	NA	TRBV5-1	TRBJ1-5	TGCGCCAGCAGCTCGGACGGTTCAGGGGCCCAGGATTTT	CASSSDGSGAQDF
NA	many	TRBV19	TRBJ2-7	TGTGCCAGTAGTATGGGGCAGGGGCCATCCTACGAGCAGTACTTC	CASSMGQGPSYEQYF
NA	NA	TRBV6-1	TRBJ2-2	TGTGCCAGCAGTGAAGGAATGGGGACGACGAACACCGGGGAGCTGTTTTTT	CASSEGMGTTNTGELFF
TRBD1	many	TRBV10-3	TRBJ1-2	TGTGCCATCAGTGACGGAGGGGGCCCTACCTTC	CAISDGGGPTF
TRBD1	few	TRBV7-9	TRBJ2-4	TGTGCCAGCAGCCCGGACAGGAATATTGCCAAAAACATTCAGTACTTC	CASSPDRNIAKNIQYF
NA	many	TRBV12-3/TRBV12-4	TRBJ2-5	TGTGCCAGCACCCCAACGTTAGGACAGACAGAGACCCAGTACTTC	CASTPTLGQTETQYF
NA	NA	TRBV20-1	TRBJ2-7	TGCAGTGTTTCGGGGGTTCGGAACGAGCAGTACTTC	CSVSGVRNEQYF
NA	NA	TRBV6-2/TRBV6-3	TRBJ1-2	TGTGCCAGCAGCGTAGCAACAGGCGCTAACTATGGCTACACCTTC	CASSVATGANYGYTF
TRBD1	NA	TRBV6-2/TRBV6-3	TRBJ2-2	TGTGCCAGCAGTTACGAGAGGACAGGGAACACCGGGGAGCTGTTTTTT	CASSYERTGNTGELFF
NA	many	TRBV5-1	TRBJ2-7	TGCGCCAGCAGCCCGCAGGCCTTCGAGCAGTACTTC	CASSPQAFEQYF
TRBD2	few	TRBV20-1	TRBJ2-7	TGCAGTGCTAGAGCAAAGGAGCGGGGCCTAGCTTCCTACGAGCAGTACTTC	CSARAKERGLASYEQYF
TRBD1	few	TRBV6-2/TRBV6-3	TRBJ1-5	TGTGCCAGCAGCAGGACAGGGGGCCATCAGCCCCAGCATTTT	CASSRTGGHQPQHF
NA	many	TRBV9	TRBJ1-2	TGTGCCAGCAGCCCACGAACTAACTATGGCTACACCTTC	CASSPRTNYGYTF
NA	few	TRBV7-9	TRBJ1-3	TGTGCCAGCAGCCCAAAGAGAGCTGGAAACACCATATATTTT	CASSPKRAGNTIYF
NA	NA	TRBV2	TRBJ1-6	TGTGCCAGCAGCGACTTGACAGTGACTTATGTCTCACCCCTCCACTTT	CASSDLTVTYVSPLHF
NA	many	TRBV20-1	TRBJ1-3	TGCAGTGCTATCTCAGGGGAAGGTGGAAACACCATATATTTT	CSAISGEGGNTIYF
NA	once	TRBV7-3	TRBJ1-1	TGTGCCAGCAGTAGGTTGGCGCCAAAAGGAGACACTGAAGCTTTCTTT	CASSRLAPKGDTEAFF
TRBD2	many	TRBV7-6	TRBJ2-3	TGTGCCAGCAGCCGCCTAGCGGGGGGCCAAGATACGCAGTATTTT	CASSRLAGGQDTQYF
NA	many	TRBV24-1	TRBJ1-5	TGTGCCACCAGTGAGAGGAAAAGCAATCAGCCCCAGCATTTT	CATSERKSNQPQHF
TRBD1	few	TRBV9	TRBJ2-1	TGTGCCAGCAGCGTAGTAGGGACAGGGGCGAACAATGAGCAGTTCTTC	CASSVVGTGANNEQFF
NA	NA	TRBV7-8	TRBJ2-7	TGTGCCAGCAGCTTACAGGTCGCCCATGCCTCCTACGAGCAGTACTTC	CASSLQVAHASYEQYF
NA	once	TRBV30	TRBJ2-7	TGTGCCGAGGGACGCAACTCCTACGAGCAGTACTTC	CAEGRNSYEQYF
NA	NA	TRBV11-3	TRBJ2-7	TGTGCCAGCAGCCAAACACGGAGGAGCTCCTACGAGCAGTACTTC	CASSQTRRSSYEQYF
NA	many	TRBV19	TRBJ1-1	TGTGCCAGTAGTATCGTTTGGGGGTTTTACGACACTGAAGCTTTCTTT	CASSIVWGFYDTEAFF
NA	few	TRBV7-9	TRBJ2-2	TGTGCCAGCAGCTATGGCTGGAAGGGCACCGGGGAGCTGTTTTTT	CASSYGWKGTGELFF
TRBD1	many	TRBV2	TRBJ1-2	TGTGCCAGCAGTGAAGCGACAGGGGCCTATGGCTACACCTTC	CASSEATGAYGYTF
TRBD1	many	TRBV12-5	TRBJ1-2	TGTGCTAGTGGTTTGCCTGGGGGACAGGGTAACTATGGCTACACCTTC	CASGLPGGQGNYGYTF
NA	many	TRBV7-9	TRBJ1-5	TGTGCCAGCAGCTTATATATCCGGGGGCACAATCAGCCCCAGCATTTT	CASSLYIRGHNQPQHF
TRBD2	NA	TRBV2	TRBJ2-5	TGTGCCAGCAGTTTCGCTAGCGGGGGATTTAAGTACTTC	CASSFASGGFKYF
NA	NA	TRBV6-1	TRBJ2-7	TGTGCCAGCAGTCCCCTCCTCGGCGAGCAGTACTTC	CASSPLLGEQYF
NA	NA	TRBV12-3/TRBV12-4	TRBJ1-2	TGTGCCAGCAGTTTTGATCGACAGAACGTTCTCTTC	CASSFDRQNVLF
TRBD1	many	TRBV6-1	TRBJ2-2	TGTGCCAGCATCCACAGGGGCGGGGAGCTGTTTTTT	CASIHRGGELFF
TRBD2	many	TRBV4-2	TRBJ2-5	TGTGCCAGCAGCCTGGCCGGACTAGGAACCACGGGGGAGACCCAGTACTTC	CASSLAGLGTTGETQYF
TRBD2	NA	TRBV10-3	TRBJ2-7	TGTGCCATCAGAGGGGCCGGGACTAGCGGGAGATTTTACGAGCAGTACTTC	CAIRGAGTSGRFYEQYF
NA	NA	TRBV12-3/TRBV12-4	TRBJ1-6	TGTGCCAGCAGTAGGGCTTCAGGACAAATTAATTCACCCCTCCACTTT	CASSRASGQINSPLHF
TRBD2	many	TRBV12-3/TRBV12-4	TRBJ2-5	TGTGCCAGCAGTTGGGGGGGAGGGGAGACCCAGTACTTC	CASSWGGGETQYF
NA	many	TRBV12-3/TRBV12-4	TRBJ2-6	TGTGCCAGCACCCAGTCGGGCAGGTTTTCCTCTGGGGCCAACGTCCTGACTTTC	CASTQSGRFSSGANVLTF
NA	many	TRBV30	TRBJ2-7	TGTGCCTGGGAGAGCCCCGCGTCCGAGCAGTACTTC	CAWESPASEQYF
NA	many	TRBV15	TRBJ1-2	TGTGCCACCAGCAGAGCAGGGATAAACTATGGCTACACCTTC	CATSRAGINYGYTF